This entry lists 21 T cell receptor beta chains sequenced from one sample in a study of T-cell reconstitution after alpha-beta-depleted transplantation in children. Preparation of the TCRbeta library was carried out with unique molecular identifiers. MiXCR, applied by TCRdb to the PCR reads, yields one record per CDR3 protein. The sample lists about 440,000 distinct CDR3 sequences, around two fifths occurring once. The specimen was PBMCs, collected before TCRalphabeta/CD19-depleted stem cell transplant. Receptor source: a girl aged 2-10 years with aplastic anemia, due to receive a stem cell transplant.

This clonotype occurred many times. The CDR3: CASSPSGGGDTQYF. For the CDR3, the DNA is TGTGCCAGCAGCCCTAGCGGTGGGGGAGATACGCAGTATTTT. The chain combines TRBV7-2 with TRBJ2-3, with 7 bases lining up with TRBD2. With 5 bases clipped from V and 5 bases from J, the junction kept 7 bases outside the gene matches. The germline CDR1 and CDR2 sequences are SGHTA and FQGNSA. This CDR3 has 14 amino acids.

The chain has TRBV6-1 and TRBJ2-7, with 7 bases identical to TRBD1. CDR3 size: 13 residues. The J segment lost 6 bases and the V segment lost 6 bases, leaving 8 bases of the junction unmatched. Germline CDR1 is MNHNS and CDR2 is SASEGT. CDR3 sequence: CASSFDRVREQYF. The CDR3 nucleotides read TGTGCCAGCAGCTTTGACAGGGTGCGCGAGCAGTACTTC.

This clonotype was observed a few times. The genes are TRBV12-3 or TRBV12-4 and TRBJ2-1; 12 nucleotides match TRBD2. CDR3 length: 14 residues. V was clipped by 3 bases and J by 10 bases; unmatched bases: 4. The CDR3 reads CASSLTSGRREQFF. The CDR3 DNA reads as TGTGCCAGCAGTTTGACTAGCGGGAGAAGGGAGCAGTTCTTC.

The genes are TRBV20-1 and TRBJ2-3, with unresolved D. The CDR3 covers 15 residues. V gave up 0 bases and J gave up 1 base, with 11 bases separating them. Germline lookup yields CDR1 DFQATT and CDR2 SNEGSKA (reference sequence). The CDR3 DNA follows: TGCAGTGCTAGAGATCCGGCTAAAGGCACAGATACGCAGTATTTT. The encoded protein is CSARDPAKGTDTQYF.

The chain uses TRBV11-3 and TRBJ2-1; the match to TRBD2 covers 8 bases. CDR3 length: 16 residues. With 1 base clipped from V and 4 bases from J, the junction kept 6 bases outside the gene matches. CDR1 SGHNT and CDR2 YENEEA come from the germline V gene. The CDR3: CASSLGGLAAYNEQFF. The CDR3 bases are TGTGCCAGCAGCTTAGGAGGACTAGCAGCTTACAATGAGCAGTTCTTC.

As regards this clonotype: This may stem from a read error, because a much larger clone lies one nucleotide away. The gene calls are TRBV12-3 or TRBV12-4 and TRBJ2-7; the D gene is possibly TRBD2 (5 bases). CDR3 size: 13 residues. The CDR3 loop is CASSPHGDYAQYF. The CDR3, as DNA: TGTGCCAGCAGCCCCCACGGCGACTACGCGCAGTACTTC.

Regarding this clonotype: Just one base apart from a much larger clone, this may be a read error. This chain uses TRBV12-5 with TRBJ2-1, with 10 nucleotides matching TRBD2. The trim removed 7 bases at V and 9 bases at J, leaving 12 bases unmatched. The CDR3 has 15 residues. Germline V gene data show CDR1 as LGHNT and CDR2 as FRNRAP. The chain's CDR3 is CASVSSGSFLSEQFF. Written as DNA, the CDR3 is TGTGCTAGTGTGTCTAGCGGGAGTTTCCTCTCTGAGCAGTTCTTC.

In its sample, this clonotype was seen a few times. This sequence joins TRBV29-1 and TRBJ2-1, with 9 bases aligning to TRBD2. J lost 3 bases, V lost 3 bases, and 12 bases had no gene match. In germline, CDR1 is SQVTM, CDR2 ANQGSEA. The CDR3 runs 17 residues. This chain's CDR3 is CSVDGFLLAGDYNEQFF. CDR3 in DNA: TGCAGCGTTGATGGTTTCCTACTAGCGGGCGACTACAATGAGCAGTTCTTC.

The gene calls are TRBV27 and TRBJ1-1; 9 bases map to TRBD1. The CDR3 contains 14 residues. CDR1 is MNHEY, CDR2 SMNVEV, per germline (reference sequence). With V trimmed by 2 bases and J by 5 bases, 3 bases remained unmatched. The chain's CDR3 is CASSLHRGRTEAFF. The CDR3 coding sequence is TGTGCCAGCAGTTTACACAGGGGGCGGACTGAAGCTTTCTTT.

CDR3 DNA sequence: TGCAGCGTCCAAGGCGGCCCAGACTTGGACCCGTACGAGCAGTACTTC. Encoded protein: CSVQGGPDLDPYEQYF. The chain recombines TRBV29-1 with TRBJ2-7, with unresolved D. Trimming stripped 6 bases from V and 4 bases from J, with 25 bases between. This CDR3 has 16 amino acids. Germline CDR1 SQVTM, CDR2 ANQGSEA.

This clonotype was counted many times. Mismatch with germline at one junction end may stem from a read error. The CDR3 is CASSPRQNTGELFF. In DNA, the CDR3 is TGCGCCAGCAGCCCCCGACAGAACACCGGGGAGCTGTTTTTT. The gene calls are TRBV18 and TRBJ2-2; D is uncertain. There are 14 residues in the CDR3. Germline CDR1 reads KGHSH; CDR2 reads LQKENI.

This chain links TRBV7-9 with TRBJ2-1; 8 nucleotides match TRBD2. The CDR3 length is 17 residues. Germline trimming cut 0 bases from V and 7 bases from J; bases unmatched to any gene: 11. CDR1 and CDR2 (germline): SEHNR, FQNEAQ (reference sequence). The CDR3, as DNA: TGTGCCAGCAGCTTAGCAGCGGGGGCGCATTACGTGAATGAGCAGTTCTTC. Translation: CASSLAAGAHYVNEQFF.

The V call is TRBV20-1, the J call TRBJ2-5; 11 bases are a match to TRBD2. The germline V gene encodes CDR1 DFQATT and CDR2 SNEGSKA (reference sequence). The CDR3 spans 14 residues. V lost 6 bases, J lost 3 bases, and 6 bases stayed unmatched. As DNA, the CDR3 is TGCAGTGCCGAACTAGCGGGGGTCAAAGAGACCCAGTACTTC. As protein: CSAELAGVKETQYF.

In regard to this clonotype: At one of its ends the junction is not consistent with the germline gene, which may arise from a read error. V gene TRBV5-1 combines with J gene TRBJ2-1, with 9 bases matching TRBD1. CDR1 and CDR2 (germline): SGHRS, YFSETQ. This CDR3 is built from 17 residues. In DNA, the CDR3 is TGCGCCAGCAGCTTGGGTGGGACAGGGCCATCATACAATGATCAGTTCTTC. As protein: CASSLGGTGPSYNDQFF.

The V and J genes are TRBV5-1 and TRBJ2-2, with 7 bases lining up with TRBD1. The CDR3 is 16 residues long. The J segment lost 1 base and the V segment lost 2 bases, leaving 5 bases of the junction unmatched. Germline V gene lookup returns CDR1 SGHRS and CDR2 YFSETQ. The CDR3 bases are TGCGCCAGCAGCTTCTTCCGGACAGGGAACACCGGGGAGCTGTTTTTT. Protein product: CASSFFRTGNTGELFF.

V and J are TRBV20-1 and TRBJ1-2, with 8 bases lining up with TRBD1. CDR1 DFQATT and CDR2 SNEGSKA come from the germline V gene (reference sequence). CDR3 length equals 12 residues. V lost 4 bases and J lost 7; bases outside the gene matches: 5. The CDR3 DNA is TGCAGTGCTACCCAGGGGGCGTCTGGCTACACCTTC. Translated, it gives CSATQGASGYTF.

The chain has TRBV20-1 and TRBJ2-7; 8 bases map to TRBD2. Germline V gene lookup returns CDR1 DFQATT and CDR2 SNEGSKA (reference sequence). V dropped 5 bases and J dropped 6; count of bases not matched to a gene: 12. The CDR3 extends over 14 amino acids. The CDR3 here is CSAPSGGRRGEQYF. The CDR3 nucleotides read TGCAGTGCTCCCTCGGGCGGGAGGAGGGGCGAGCAGTACTTC.

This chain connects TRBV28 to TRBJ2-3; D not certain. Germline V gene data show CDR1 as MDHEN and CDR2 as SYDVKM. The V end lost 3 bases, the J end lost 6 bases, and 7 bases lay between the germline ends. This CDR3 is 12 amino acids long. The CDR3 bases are TGTGCCAGCAGTTTCATTGGTGATACGCAGTATTTT. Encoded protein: CASSFIGDTQYF.

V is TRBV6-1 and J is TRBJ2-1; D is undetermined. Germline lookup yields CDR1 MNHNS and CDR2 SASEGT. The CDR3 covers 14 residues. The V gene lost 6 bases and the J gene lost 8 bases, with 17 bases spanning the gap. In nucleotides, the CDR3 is TGTGCCAGCAGCAGCAATATGGCCACCGATGAGCAGTTCTTC. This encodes CASSSNMATDEQFF.

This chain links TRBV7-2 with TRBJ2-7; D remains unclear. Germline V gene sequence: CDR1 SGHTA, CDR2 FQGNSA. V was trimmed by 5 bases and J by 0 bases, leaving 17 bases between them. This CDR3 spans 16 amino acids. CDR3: CASSPSVSSSSYEQYF. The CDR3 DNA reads TGTGCCAGCAGCCCTTCCGTGTCATCGTCCTCCTACGAGCAGTACTTC.

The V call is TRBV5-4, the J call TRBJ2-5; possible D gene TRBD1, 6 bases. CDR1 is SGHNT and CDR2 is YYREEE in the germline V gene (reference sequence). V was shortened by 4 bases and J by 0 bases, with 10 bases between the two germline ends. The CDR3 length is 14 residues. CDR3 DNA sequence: TGTGCCAGCAGCCGACAGGCAGACCAAGAGACCCAGTACTTC. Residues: CASSRQADQETQYF. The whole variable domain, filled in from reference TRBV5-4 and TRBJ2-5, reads ETGVTQSPTHLIKTRGQQVTLRCSSQSGHNTVSWYQQALGQGPQFIFQYYREEENGRGNFPPRFSGLQFPNYSSELNVNALELDDSALYLCASSRQADQETQYFGPGTRLLVL.